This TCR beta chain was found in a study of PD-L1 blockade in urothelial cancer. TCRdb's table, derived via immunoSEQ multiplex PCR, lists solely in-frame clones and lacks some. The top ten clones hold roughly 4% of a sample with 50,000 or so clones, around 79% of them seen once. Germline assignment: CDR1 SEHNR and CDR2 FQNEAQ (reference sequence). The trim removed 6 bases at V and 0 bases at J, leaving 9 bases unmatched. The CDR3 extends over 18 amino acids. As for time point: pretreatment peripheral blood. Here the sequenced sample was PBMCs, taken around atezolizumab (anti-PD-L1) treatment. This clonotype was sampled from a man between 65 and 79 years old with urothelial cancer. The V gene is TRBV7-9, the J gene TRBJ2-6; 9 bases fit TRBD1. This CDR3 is CASRDTGGRFSGANVLTF. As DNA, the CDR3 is TGTGCCAGCAGAGATACAGGGGGCAGATTCTCTGGGGCCAACGTCCTGACTTTC.